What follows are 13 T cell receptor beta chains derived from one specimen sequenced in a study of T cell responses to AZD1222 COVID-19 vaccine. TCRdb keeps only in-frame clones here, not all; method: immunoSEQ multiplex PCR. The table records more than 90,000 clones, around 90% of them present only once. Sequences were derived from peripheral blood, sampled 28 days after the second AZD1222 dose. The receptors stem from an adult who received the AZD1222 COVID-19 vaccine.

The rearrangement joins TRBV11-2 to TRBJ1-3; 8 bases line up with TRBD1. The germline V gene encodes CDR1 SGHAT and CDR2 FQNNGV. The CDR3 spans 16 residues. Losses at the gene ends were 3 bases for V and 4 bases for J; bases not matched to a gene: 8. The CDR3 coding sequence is TGTGCCAGCAGCTTTATGACAGGGGTGGCGGGAAACACCATATATTTT. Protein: CASSFMTGVAGNTIYF.

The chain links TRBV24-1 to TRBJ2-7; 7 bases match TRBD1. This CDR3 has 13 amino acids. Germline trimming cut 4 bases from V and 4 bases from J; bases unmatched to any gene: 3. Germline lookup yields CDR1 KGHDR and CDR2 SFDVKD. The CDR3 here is CATSDPGQYEQYF. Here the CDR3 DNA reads TGTGCCACCAGTGACCCGGGACAGTACGAGCAGTACTTC.

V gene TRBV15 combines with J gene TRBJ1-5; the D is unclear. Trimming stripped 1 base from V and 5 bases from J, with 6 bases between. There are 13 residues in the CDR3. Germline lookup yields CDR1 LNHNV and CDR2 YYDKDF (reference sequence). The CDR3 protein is CATSRGKDQPQHF. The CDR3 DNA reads TGTGCCACCAGCAGAGGTAAGGATCAGCCCCAGCATTTT.

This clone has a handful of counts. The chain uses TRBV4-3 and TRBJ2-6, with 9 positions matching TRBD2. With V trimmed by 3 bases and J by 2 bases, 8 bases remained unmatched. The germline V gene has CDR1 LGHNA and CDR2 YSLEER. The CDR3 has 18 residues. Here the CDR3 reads CASSQFVAGETGANVLTF. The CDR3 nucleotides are TGCGCCAGCAGCCAGTTTGTAGCGGGAGAGACTGGGGCCAACGTCCTGACTTTC.

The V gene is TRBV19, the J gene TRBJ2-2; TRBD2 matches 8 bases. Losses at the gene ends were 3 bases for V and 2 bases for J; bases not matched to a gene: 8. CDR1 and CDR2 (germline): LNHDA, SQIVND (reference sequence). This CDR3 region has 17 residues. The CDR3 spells CASSIIVLAVNTGELFF. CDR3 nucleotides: TGTGCCAGTAGTATCATTGTACTAGCGGTAAACACCGGGGAGCTGTTTTTT.

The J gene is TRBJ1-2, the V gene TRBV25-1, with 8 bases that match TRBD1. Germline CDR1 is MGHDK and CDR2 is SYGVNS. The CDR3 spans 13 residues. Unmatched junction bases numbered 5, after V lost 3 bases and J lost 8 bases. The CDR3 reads CASSEQGAGGYTF. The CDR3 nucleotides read TGTGCCAGCAGTGAGCAGGGGGCCGGAGGCTACACCTTC.

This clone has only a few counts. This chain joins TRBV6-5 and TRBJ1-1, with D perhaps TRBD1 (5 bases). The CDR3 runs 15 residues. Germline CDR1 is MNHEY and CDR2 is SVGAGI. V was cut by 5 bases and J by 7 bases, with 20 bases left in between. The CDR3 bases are TGTGCCAGCAGTCAGCCGGCAGGGATGGATGGTGAAGCTTTCTTT. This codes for CASSQPAGMDGEAFF.

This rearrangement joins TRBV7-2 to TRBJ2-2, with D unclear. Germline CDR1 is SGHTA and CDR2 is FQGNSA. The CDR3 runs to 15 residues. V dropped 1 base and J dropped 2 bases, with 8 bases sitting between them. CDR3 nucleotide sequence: TGTGCCAGCAGCTTAGGATTGATAAACACCGGGGAGCTGTTTTTT. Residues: CASSLGLINTGELFF.

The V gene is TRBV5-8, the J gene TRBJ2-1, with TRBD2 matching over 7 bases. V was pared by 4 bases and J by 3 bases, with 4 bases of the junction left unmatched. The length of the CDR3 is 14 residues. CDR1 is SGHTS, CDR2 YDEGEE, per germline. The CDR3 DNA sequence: TGTGCCAGCAGCCCGAGCGGGGTCTACAATGAGCAGTTCTTC. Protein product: CASSPSGVYNEQFF. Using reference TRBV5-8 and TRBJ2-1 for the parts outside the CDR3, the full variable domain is EAGVTQSPTHLIKTRGQQATLRCSPISGHTSVYWYQQALGLGLQFLLWYDEGEERNRGNFPPRFSGRQFPNYSSELNVNALELEDSALYLCASSPSGVYNEQFFGPGTRLTVL.

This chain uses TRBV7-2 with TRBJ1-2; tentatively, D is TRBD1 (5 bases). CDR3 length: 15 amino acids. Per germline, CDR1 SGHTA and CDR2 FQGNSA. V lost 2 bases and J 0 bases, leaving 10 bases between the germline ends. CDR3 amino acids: CASSLFDSPNYGYTF. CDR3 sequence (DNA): TGTGCCAGCAGCTTATTTGACAGCCCTAACTATGGCTACACCTTC.

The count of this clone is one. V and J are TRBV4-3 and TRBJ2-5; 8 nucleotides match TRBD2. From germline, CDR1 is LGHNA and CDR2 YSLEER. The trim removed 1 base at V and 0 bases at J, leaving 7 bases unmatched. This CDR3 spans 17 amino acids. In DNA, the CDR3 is TGCGCCAGCAGCCAAGGAGGGGCGGGGGGACACCAAGAGACCCAGTACTTC. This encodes CASSQGGAGGHQETQYF.

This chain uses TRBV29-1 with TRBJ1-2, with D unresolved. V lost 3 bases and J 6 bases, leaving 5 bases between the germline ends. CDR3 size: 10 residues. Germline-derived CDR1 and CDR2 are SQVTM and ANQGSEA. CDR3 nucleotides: TGCAGCGTTGACGAGGATGGCTACACCTTC. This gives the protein CSVDEDGYTF.

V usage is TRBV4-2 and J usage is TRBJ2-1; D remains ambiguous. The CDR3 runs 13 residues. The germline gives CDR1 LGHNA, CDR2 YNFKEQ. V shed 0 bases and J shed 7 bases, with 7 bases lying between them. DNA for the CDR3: TGTGCCAGCAGCCAAGATGAGGTGAATGAGCAGTTCTTC. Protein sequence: CASSQDEVNEQFF.